A selection of T cell receptor beta chains follows, all from one sample in a study of Ad26.COV2.S vaccination and SARS-CoV-2 variants. The method was immunoSEQ multiplex PCR; TCRdb's version includes in-frame clones alone and lacks a portion of them. Of approximately 250,000 clones listed, around 85% were seen once; the top ten hold about 2.8%. The sample here was peripheral blood, taken in a trial of Ad26.COV2.S vaccine versus placebo. All receptors come from a person between 18 and 65 years old who received the Ad26.COV2.S COVID-19 vaccine or a placebo. Both conserved end residues are part of each CDR3. D genes are given only for firm matches. Some rows mark clone size as missing; the rest say once, few, many or name a class of expanded clone.

J gene | D gene | V gene | clone size | CDR3 DNA | CDR3 protein
TRBJ2-4 | TRBD1 | TRBV15 | . | TGTGCCACCAGTAAGGCTTTGCAGGGGGCTAAAAACATTCAGTACTTC | CATSKALQGAKNIQYF
TRBJ1-2 | TRBD1 | TRBV19 | . | TGTGCCAGTTCCTCGGGACAGGCGATTAACTATGGCTACACCTTC | CASSSGQAINYGYTF
TRBJ2-7 | . | TRBV7-2 | . | TGTGCCAGCAGCTTGCTTGCCCACCGGCCGGGGATACCCTACGAGCAGTACTTC | CASSLLAHRPGIPYEQYF
TRBJ2-7 | . | TRBV6-2/TRBV6-3 | . | TGTGCCAGCAGTTACTCACGAGGGACCGCCGAGCAGTACTTC | CASSYSRGTAEQYF
TRBJ2-2 | . | TRBV28 | once | TGTGCCAGCAGTCTCGACAGCAACACGAACACCGGGGAGCTGTTTTTT | CASSLDSNTNTGELFF
TRBJ2-7 | . | TRBV7-2 | . | TGTGCCAGCAGCCTAGGGTGGACCTACGAGCAGTACTTC | CASSLGWTYEQYF
TRBJ2-1 | TRBD1 | TRBV5-6 | . | TGTGCCAGCAGCCAGACAGGGTCGGGCCACAATGAGCAGTTCTTC | CASSQTGSGHNEQFF
TRBJ1-5 | . | TRBV12-3/TRBV12-4 | . | TGTGCCAGCAGCGCCGCAGGGAGACAGCCCCAGCATTTT | CASSAAGRQPQHF
TRBJ1-2 | . | TRBV19 | . | TGTGCCAGCGACCGGACCGGGGGGCGAGGCGGCTACACCTTC | CASDRTGGRGGYTF
TRBJ2-1 | . | TRBV6-4 | . | TGTGCCAGCAGTGACCGCGAGGGTGAGCAGTTCTTC | CASSDREGEQFF
TRBJ2-1 | . | TRBV7-7 | . | TGTGCCAGCAGCCTTGAAGTTTTGGGGAGTGAGCAGTTCTTC | CASSLEVLGSEQFF
TRBJ1-1 | TRBD1 | TRBV7-3 | . | TGTGCCAGCAGTGCGACAGGGACCACTGAAGCTTTCTTT | CASSATGTTEAFF
TRBJ2-7 | . | TRBV30 | . | TGTGCCGGCCACGGGGGCGGAAACTACGAGCAGTACTTC | CAGHGGGNYEQYF
TRBJ2-3 | . | TRBV2 | many | TGTGCCAGCAGTAAAGGGGAACTATGGCAGTATTTT | CASSKGELWQYF
TRBJ2-2 | . | TRBV30 | . | TGTGCCTGGAGTGAACTCTCTATCCGCACCGGGGAGCTGTTTTTT | CAWSELSIRTGELFF
TRBJ1-6 | TRBD1 | TRBV5-1 | . | TGCGCCAGCAGTTCGGGACAGCAAAATTCACCCCTCCACTTT | CASSSGQQNSPLHF
TRBJ2-5 | . | TRBV2 | . | TGTGCCAGCAATCGGAGGAGTCAAGAGACCCAGTACTTC | CASNRRSQETQYF
TRBJ1-1 | . | TRBV30 | few | TGTGCCTGGAGTGTCGGGCAGGGGAGCACTGAAGCTTTCTTT | CAWSVGQGSTEAFF
TRBJ1-1 | . | TRBV11-2 | . | TGTGCCAGCAGCTTAGGTTCTGGGCGGTGGAACACTGAAGCTTTCTTT | CASSLGSGRWNTEAFF
TRBJ1-3 | . | TRBV18 | . | TGTGCCAGCTCAGAACTGGACAGCTCTGGAAACACCATATATTTT | CASSELDSSGNTIYF
TRBJ1-2 | . | TRBV7-3 | . | TGTGCCAGCAGCTCCCGCTCGGGAACGGGATACACCTTC | CASSSRSGTGYTF
TRBJ2-1 | . | TRBV5-4 | . | TGTGCCAGCAGCTACGGGAGCGGGCAAGGGTATGAGCAGTTCTTC | CASSYGSGQGYEQFF
TRBJ1-1 | . | TRBV7-9 | . | TGTGCCAGCAGCGCAACGGGACTGAGAGCTGAAGCTTTCTTT | CASSATGLRAEAFF
TRBJ1-6 | TRBD1 | TRBV6-2/TRBV6-3 | . | TGTGCCAGCAGTTACGGACTACAGGGGAATAATTCACCCCTCCACTTT | CASSYGLQGNNSPLHF
TRBJ2-2 | TRBD1 | TRBV6-4 | once | TGTGCCAGCAGCCCCCGGCCCAGGCGGACAGGGTACGGTTCCACCGGGGAGCTGTTTTTT | CASSPRPRRTGYGSTGELFF
TRBJ2-3 | TRBD2 | TRBV7-2 | . | TGTGCCAGCAGCTCCGCGGGAGTTGGGGATACGCAGTATTTT | CASSSAGVGDTQYF
TRBJ2-3 | . | TRBV7-3 | . | TGTGCCAGCAGCTCGCCCGGGACTGGCACGCAGTATTTT | CASSSPGTGTQYF
TRBJ2-1 | . | TRBV10-3 | . | TGTGCCATCAGTGAGCATGGGTACAATGAGCAGTTCTTC | CAISEHGYNEQFF
TRBJ2-3 | TRBD2 | TRBV9 | few | TGTGCCAGCAGCGTTTCGAAAAAAAGCGGGACTAGCCCTAGCACAGATACGCAGTATTTT | CASSVSKKSGTSPSTDTQYF
TRBJ2-3 | TRBD2 | TRBV3-1/TRBV3-2 | . | TGTGCCAGCAGACTGCGGGGGGCGGGCACAGATACGCAGTATTTT | CASRLRGAGTDTQYF
TRBJ2-3 | . | TRBV6-2/TRBV6-3 | . | TGTGCCAGCAGTTACGTGGCTAGCTTATCAGATACGCAGTATTTT | CASSYVASLSDTQYF
TRBJ1-2 | . | TRBV6-1 | . | TGTGCCAGCAGTGAAGCGGAGGGGATCGGGGGCTACACCTTC | CASSEAEGIGGYTF
TRBJ2-7 | TRBD1 | TRBV30 | . | TGTGCCTGGAGTGCCTACGGGACAGGGGACCACGAGCAGTACTTC | CAWSAYGTGDHEQYF
TRBJ2-3 | . | TRBV6-5 | . | TGTGCCAGCAGTTACGAGGGTCGCGGGATCACAGATACGCAGTATTTT | CASSYEGRGITDTQYF
TRBJ2-1 | TRBD2 | TRBV6-5 | . | TGTGCCAGCAGTAAAACTAGCGGGAGGGTGGGGGAGCAGTTCTTC | CASSKTSGRVGEQFF
TRBJ1-2 | TRBD1 | TRBV28 | . | TGTGCCAGCAGTGAATGGGGGACAGCGGGTAACTATGGCTACACCTTC | CASSEWGTAGNYGYTF
TRBJ2-3 | TRBD1 | TRBV24-1 | . | TGTGCCACCAGTGATTCAGACAGGGGGACAGATACGCAGTATTTT | CATSDSDRGTDTQYF
TRBJ1-3 | . | TRBV4-3 | . | TGCGCCAGCAGCCAAGATATTTCAGGGGGAAACACCATATATTTT | CASSQDISGGNTIYF
TRBJ1-5 | TRBD1 | TRBV3-1/TRBV3-2 | . | TGTGCCAGCAGCCAGACGAAGATTCCAGGGGGCGTTAATCAGCCCCAGCATTTT | CASSQTKIPGGVNQPQHF
TRBJ2-3 | . | TRBV21-1 | once | TGTGCCAGCAGCACCAAATGGGTTACCGGCACAGATACGCAGTATTTT | CASSTKWVTGTDTQYF
TRBJ1-2 | . | TRBV18 | . | TGTGCCAGCTCACCAGCCAGTCAGTATGGCTACACCTTC | CASSPASQYGYTF
TRBJ2-3 | TRBD1 | TRBV18 | . | TGTGCCAGCTCAATACAGGGGGCGTTGACAGATACGCAGTATTTT | CASSIQGALTDTQYF
TRBJ2-1 | TRBD2 | TRBV7-3 | . | TGTGCCAGCAGCTTAGCTCCGGGGGGAAGGGACAATGAGCAGTTCTTC | CASSLAPGGRDNEQFF
TRBJ1-4 | TRBD1 | TRBV10-3 | . | TGTGCCATCAGGGGGACAGGGAACGAAAAACTGTTTTTT | CAIRGTGNEKLFF
TRBJ1-2 | . | TRBV6-2/TRBV6-3 | . | TGTGCCAGCAGTTACCACAGTCAAGGTGGCTACACCTTC | CASSYHSQGGYTF
TRBJ2-5 | . | TRBV5-6 | . | TGTGCCAGCAGCTCACGACAAGAGACCCAGTACTTC | CASSSRQETQYF
TRBJ1-2 | . | TRBV19 | . | TGTGCCAGCCAAGGACGGATCTATGGCTACACCTTC | CASQGRIYGYTF
TRBJ1-6 | . | TRBV4-3 | few | TGCGCCAGCAGCCAAGATACGGTCGGGGGGCAATATAATTCACCCCTCCACTTT | CASSQDTVGGQYNSPLHF
TRBJ1-1 | . | TRBV7-6 | . | TGTGCCAGCAGCTTAGGGTGGAACCCTCCAAACACTGAAGCTTTCTTT | CASSLGWNPPNTEAFF
TRBJ2-1 | TRBD2 | TRBV4-3 | . | TGCGCCAGCAGCCAATCTAGCGGCTCCTACAATGAGCAGTTCTTC | CASSQSSGSYNEQFF